This TCR beta chain comes out of a study of T cell changes during pregnancy in multiple sclerosis. Method: immunoSEQ multiplex PCR; TCRdb's copy keeps in-frame clones and lacks some. The sample carries 90,000 to 100,000 clones, roughly 94% recorded once. Unmatched junction bases numbered 6, after V lost 4 bases and J lost 4 bases. CDR1 is SGHNT, CDR2 YYREEE, per germline (reference sequence). The CDR3 runs 15 residues. The sample here was peripheral blood, taken after pregnancy. This TCR was sampled from a female donor in good health, enrolled as a control in a pregnancy study. The gene calls are TRBV5-4 and TRBJ2-5, with 11 nucleotides matching TRBD1. The CDR3 DNA is TGTGCCAGCAGCCAGGGACAGGGGGGTCCAGAGACCCAGTACTTC. Its protein is CASSQGQGGPETQYF.